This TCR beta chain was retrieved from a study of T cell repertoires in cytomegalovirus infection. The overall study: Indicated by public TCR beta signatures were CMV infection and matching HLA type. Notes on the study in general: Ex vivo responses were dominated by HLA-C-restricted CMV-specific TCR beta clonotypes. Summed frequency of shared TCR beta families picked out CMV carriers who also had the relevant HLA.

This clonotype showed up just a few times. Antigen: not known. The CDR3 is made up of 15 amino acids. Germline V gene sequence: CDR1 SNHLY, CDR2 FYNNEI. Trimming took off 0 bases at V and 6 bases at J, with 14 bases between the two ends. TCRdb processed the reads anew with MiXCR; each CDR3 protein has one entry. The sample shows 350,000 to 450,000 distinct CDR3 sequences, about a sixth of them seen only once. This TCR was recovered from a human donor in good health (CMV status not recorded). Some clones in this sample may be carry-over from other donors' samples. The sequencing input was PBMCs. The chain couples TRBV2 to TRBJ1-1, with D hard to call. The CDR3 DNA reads TGTGCCAGCAGTGAAGCTGGAGGGTTTCTCGCTGAAGCTTTCTTT. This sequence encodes CASSEAGGFLAEAFF.